The clone carrying this T cell receptor beta chain was counted only a few times. Here immunoSEQ multiplex PCR was the method, and the copy in TCRdb shows in-frame clones only, minus some. This repertoire shows about 170,000 clones, 86% found once; its top ten account for 9.5% to 12%. The data were obtained in a study of blood T cell repertoires in COVID-19. Trimming took 0 bases from V and 4 from J; bases not matched to a gene: 7. Germline-derived CDR1 and CDR2 are ENHRY and SYGVKD. This CDR3 contains 17 residues. The source material was peripheral blood. The genes are TRBV10-3 and TRBJ1-5; 9 nucleotides line up with TRBD1. This sequence originates from a woman aged 60-70 years with COVID-19, enrolled during active disease. CDR3 amino acids: CAISESRDREFNQPQHF. The CDR3 DNA reads as TGTGCCATCAGTGAGTCCCGGGACAGGGAGTTTAATCAGCCCCAGCATTTT.